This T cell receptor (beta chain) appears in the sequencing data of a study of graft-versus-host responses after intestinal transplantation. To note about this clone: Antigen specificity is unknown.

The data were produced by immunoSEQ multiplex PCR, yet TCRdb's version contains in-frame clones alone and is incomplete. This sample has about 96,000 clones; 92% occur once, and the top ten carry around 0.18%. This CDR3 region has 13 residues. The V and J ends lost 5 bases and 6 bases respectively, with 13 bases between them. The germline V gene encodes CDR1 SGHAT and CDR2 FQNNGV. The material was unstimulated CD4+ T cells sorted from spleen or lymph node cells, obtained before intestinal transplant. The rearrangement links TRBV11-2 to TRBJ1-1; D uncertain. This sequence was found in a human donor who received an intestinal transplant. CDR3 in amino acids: CASSIGRSAEAFF. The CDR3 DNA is TGTGCCAGCAGCATTGGACGTAGCGCTGAAGCTTTCTTT.